A selection of T cell receptor beta chains follows, all from one sample in a study of cytomegalovirus exposure and HLA in healthy donors. The protocol was immunoSEQ multiplex PCR, while the TCRdb copy is restricted to in-frame clones and leaves out a portion. In the table there are about 90,000 clones, more than 70% of which are singletons. Sequences were obtained from PBMCs. These TCRs come from a woman between 18 and 30 years old in good health and CMV-seropositive. Both conserved end residues are part of each CDR3. A D gene is named only where the DNA matches it firmly. Part of the rows lack a size; the others show once, few, many or a class for expanded clones.

v_gene	d_gene	j_gene	abundance	CDR3nt	CDR3aa
TRBV30	NA	TRBJ2-7	NA	TGTGCTGTCCAGGGTTTTTTCTACGAGCAGTACTTC	CAVQGFFYEQYF
TRBV11-3	TRBD1	TRBJ1-3	NA	TGTGCCAGCAGCTCTGAACACGGGACAGGGTTTGACGGAAACACCATATATTTT	CASSSEHGTGFDGNTIYF
TRBV7-6	TRBD2	TRBJ2-5	NA	TGTGCCAGCAGCCCTGTAGCGGGGGGGGAGACCCAGTACTTC	CASSPVAGGETQYF
TRBV5-1	TRBD2	TRBJ2-3	NA	TGCGCCAGCAGCTTGATCAGCGGGGGGGAGGCAGATACGCAGTATTTT	CASSLISGGEADTQYF
TRBV9	TRBD1	TRBJ2-7	NA	TGTGCCAGCAGCCCAGGACAGGGATACTTTTACGAGCAGTACTTC	CASSPGQGYFYEQYF
TRBV7-9	TRBD1	TRBJ1-1	NA	TGTGCCACGGGGACAGGGGGCATCGCTGAAGCTTTCTTT	CATGTGGIAEAFF
TRBV12-5	TRBD1	TRBJ2-1	NA	TGTGCTAGTGGCACCGGACAGGGCCACAATGAGCAGTTCTTC	CASGTGQGHNEQFF
TRBV6-1	TRBD2	TRBJ2-7	few	TGTGCCAGCAGTGAAGCATTAGCGGGGGACTCCTACGAGCAGTACTTC	CASSEALAGDSYEQYF
TRBV7-9	NA	TRBJ2-7	once	TGTGCCAGCAGCACTAGTAGGTGGACAGCCGGGAACTACGAGCAGTACTTC	CASSTSRWTAGNYEQYF
TRBV5-1	TRBD1	TRBJ2-5	few	TGCGCCAGCAGCTTGTTTCCGAACAGGGGAGAGACCCAGTACTTC	CASSLFPNRGETQYF